This T cell receptor (beta chain) was retrieved from a study of shared clonotypes between healthy human individuals (dated by TCRdb to 2020 to 2022). General notes on the study: Two women and a few men aged 18 to 49 years were included in the cohort. For each donor, CD4 naive and CD4 memory were each given three plates, CD8 naive was given two plates, and CD8 memory was given one plate. Blood TCR repertoires of a handful of healthy adults were deeply sequenced to estimate repertoire size and the extent of clonotype sharing between individuals. To increase sequencing depth and limit assay-specific biases, different laboratories used diverse techniques to prepare libraries and sequence TCR repertoires. Per donor, leukapheresis produced somewhere between about 0.85 and 10 billion PBMCs.

CD8 naive samples consisted of CD45RO-negative cells that were positively selected for CCR7, yielding a CD45RA+CCR7+ population without TemRA cells. Donors were healthy HIV-negative adults with no recently reported acute infections or vaccinations. All donors were Caucasian adults living in Nashville, Tennessee, USA. After blood collection by leukapheresis, PBMCs were isolated using Ficoll-Histopaque density gradient centrifugation and then cryopreserved in the vapor phase of liquid nitrogen. Analytical flow cytometry was used to check the purity and quantity of each magnetically sorted T cell population. From each sorted fraction, genomic DNA was isolated and quantified by UV absorbance on a Nanodrop 2000c. Summary of the overall study and its limitations: Rarefaction of sorted-subset datasets indicated incomplete sequencing despite the large sequencing depth. Sampling was restricted to blood, and TCR repertoires in tissue are likely to differ from TCR repertoires in blood. Because the study included only a small number of donors, the genetic and exposure-history diversity represented was limited. Pairwise subsampling indicated that sequencing depth was expected to affect the degree of clonotype sharing among donors. Higher generation probabilities were observed for clonotypes shared by all four sorted-subset donors than for non-shared clonotypes. About 5% of naive CD4, approximately 3.7% of naive CD8, about 2.1% of memory CD4, and roughly 0.4% of memory CD8 clonotypes were shared across several donors. Larger estimated clonotype richness was generally found for naive subsets than for memory subsets.

The CDR1 and CDR2 encoded by the germline V gene (reference sequence) are SEHNR and FQNEAQ. The CDR3 numbers 13 residues from cysteine through phenylalanine. Of all the DNA, just the CDR3 is kept, 39 bases in frame from base 1. V is clipped by 5 bases and J by 3 bases, and the sequence between their germline boundaries is 10 bases long. TCR CDR3 regions were amplified from genomic DNA by multiplex PCR using the deep immunoSEQ assay. For each cell subset, the extracted genomic DNA was distributed evenly across all wells of several immunoSEQ 96-well plates, and each plate served as one replicate. For sorted subsets, around 0.2 ug genomic DNA, equal to tens of thousands of T cell genomes, was loaded into each replicate PCR. Purified libraries were measured with a Qubit 3.0 fluorometer, size-checked on a Bioanalyzer 2100, and measured again with the KAPA Library Quantification kit. A separate single-read 150-cycle Illumina NextSeq 550 flow cell was used to sequence each immunoSEQ 96-well plate. On the authors' methods: Because the immunoSEQ output held only junctional sequences and lacked quality scores, the filtering could not match the filtering applied to full-length reads. To assign V/J genes and CDR3, sequences were annotated using PyIR, a Python wrapper for IgBLAST v1.9, with IMGT germline references. Any read was removed if the V/J assignment was weak (E-value above 1e-6), the CDR3 was missing, or the read contained stop codons, out-of-frame junctions, or ambiguous translated residues. V3J clonotypes were defined as sequences sharing an identical inferred V gene, J gene, and CDR3 amino acid sequence. Percentage overlap between repertoires was calculated by dividing the number of shared unique clonotypes by the size of the smaller repertoire. Repertoire richness was assessed with RTK rarefaction, the Chao1 estimator, and Recon v2.1 estimates of unobserved clonotypes. OLGA was used to compute generation probabilities for all TCRbeta clonotypes that the gDNA method yielded from four donors. The clones in this table, taken by TCRdb from immuneACCESS, are in-frame only. Not every clone is retained; where verified, under half of the shortfall comes from an unresolved V gene, and the cause of the rest is unknown. Clonal size and the V and J genes are those of that table, whereas D and trimming came from the DNA. Within this sample are 2 million or so clones, with about 95% of them counted one time only. The biggest ten clones account for approximately 1.2% of the sample.

In the case of this clone: Its antigen is unknown. It has no much larger one-base neighbor in the sample; base qualities were not kept.

The chain links TRBV7-9 with TRBJ1-2; TRBD1 is a possible D gene, resting on 5 matching bases. The source is a man aged 18 to 29 in good health. The sequencing sample was made of naive CD8+ T cells sorted from blood. The sample's cell subset or site label, decoded: CD45RA+CCR7+. The nucleotide sequence reads TGTGCCAGCAGCGCGGGGGATCACTATGGCTACACCTTC. Its protein is CASSAGDHYGYTF.